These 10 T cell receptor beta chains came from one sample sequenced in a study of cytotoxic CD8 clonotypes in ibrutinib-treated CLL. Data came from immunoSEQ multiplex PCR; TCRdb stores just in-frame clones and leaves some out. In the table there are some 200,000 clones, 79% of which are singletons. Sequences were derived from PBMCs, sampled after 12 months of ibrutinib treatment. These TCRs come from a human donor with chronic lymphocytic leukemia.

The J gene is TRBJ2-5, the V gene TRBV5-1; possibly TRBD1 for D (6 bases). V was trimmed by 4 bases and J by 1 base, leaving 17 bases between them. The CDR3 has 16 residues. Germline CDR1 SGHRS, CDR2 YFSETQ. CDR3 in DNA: TGCGCCAGCAGCCCAGGGGTGACGGAAGGCCAAGAGACCCAGTACTTC. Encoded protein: CASSPGVTEGQETQYF. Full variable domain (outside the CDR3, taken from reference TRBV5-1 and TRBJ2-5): KAGVTQTPRYLIKTRGQQVTLSCSPISGHRSVSWYQQTPGQGLQFLFEYFSETQRNKGNFPGRFSGRQFSNSRSEMNVSTLELGDSALYLCASSPGVTEGQETQYFGPGTRLLVL.

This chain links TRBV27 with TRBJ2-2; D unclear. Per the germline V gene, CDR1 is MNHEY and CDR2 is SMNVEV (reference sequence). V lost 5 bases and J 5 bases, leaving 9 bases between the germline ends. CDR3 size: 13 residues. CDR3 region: CASSTRPTGELFF. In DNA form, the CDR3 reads TGTGCCAGCAGTACCAGACCGACCGGGGAGCTGTTTTTT.

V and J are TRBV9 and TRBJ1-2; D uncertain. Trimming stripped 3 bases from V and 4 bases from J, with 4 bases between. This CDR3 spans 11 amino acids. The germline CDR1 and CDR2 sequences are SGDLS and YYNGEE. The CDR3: CASSDSYGYTF. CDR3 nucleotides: TGTGCCAGCAGCGACAGCTATGGCTACACCTTC.

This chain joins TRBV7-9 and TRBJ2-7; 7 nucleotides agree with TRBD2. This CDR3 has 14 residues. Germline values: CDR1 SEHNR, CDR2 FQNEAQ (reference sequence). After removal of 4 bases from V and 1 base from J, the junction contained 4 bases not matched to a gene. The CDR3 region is CASSSPGLSYEQYF. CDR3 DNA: TGTGCCAGCAGCTCCCCGGGACTATCCTACGAGCAGTACTTC.

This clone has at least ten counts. CDR3 in amino acids: CASSPTQGSSYNEQFF. The CDR3 nucleotides are TGTGCCAGCAGTCCCACACAGGGTAGCTCCTACAATGAGCAGTTCTTC. J is TRBJ2-1 and V is TRBV9; TRBD1 might be the D (6 bases). The germline V and J ends were trimmed by 5 bases and 0 bases, with 15 bases remaining between them. In germline, CDR1 is SGDLS, CDR2 YYNGEE. This CDR3 contains 16 residues.

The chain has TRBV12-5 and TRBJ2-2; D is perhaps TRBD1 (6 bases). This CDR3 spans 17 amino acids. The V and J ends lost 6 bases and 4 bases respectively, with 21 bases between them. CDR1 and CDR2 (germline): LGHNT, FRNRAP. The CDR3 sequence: CASGFWTARLGTGELFF. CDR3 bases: TGTGCTAGTGGCTTTTGGACAGCCAGGTTAGGCACCGGGGAGCTGTTTTTT.

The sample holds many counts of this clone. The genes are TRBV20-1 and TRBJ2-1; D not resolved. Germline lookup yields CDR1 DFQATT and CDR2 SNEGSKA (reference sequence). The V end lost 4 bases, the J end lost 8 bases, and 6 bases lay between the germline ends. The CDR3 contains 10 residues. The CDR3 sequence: CSAMWDEQFF. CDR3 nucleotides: TGCAGTGCTATGTGGGATGAGCAGTTCTTC.

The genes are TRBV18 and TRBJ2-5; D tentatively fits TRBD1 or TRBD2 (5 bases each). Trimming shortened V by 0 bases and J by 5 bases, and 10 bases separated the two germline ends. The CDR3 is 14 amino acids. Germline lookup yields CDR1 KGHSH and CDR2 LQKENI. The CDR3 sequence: CASSPPAGTETQYF. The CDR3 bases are TGTGCCAGCTCACCACCCGCAGGGACGGAGACCCAGTACTTC.

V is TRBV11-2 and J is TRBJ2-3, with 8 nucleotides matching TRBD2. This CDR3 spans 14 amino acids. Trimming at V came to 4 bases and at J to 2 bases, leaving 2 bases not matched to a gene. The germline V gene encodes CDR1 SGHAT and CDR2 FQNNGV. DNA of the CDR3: TGTGCCAGCAGCTCTAGCGGGCCCACAGATACGCAGTATTTT. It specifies CASSSSGPTDTQYF.

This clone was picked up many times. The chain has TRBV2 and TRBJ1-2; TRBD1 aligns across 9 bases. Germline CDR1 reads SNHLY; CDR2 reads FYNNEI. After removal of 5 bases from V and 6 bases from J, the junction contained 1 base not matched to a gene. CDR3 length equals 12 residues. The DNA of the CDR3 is TGTGCCAGCAGTAGGGACAGGGATGGCTACACCTTC. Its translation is CASSRDRDGYTF.